This passage covers 14 T cell receptor beta chains from one sample sequenced in a study of regulatory T cells in long-lasting Graves disease. Researchers made TCR beta libraries by using iRepertoire HTBI primers and running Arm-PCR on CDR3 regions. TCRdb redid the calling of the multiplex PCR reads with MiXCR, one entry per CDR3 protein. This table holds fewer than 450,000 distinct CDR3 sequences, 23% found once. Noted time point: persistent/refractory GD, antithyroid drugs over 5 years with positive TRAb. From RNA extracted from PBMCs, the TCR library was made. This specimen consisted of peripheral blood mononuclear cells (PBMCs), obtained when the disease was refractory, from a patient treated with antithyroid drugs. The receptors here all came from a female donor with Graves disease.

V is TRBV3-1 and J is TRBJ2-7; TRBD1 matches at 8 bases. V was pared by 4 bases and J by 6 bases, with 11 bases of the junction left unmatched. CDR3 length equals 15 residues. CDR1 LGHDT and CDR2 YNNKEL come from the germline V gene (reference sequence). The chain's CDR3 is CASSPTPGGTCEQYF. The CDR3 nucleotides read TGTGCCAGCAGCCCTACCCCAGGGGGCACCTGCGAGCAGTACTTC.

This clonotype was observed a handful of times. The chain links TRBV19 to TRBJ1-4; 7 bases are shared with TRBD1. J was trimmed by 7 bases and V by 5 bases; bases with no gene match: 7. The V gene's germline CDR1 is LNHDA and CDR2 SQIVND (reference sequence). This CDR3 contains 14 residues. CDR3 sequence reads: CASSSTGLREKLFF. The CDR3 DNA reads TGTGCCAGTAGTTCGACAGGGCTTCGTGAAAAACTGTTTTTT.

The chain employs TRBV6-1 and TRBJ2-5; no clear D. Trimming took off 3 bases at V and 12 bases at J, with 14 bases between the two ends. CDR3 length: 12 residues. CDR1 is MNHNS, CDR2 SASEGT, per germline. The CDR3 sequence: CASSDLSGLKYF. The CDR3 DNA reads as TGTGCCAGCAGTGACCTTTCAGGCCTTAAGTACTTC.

The sample holds a few counts of this clonotype. This chain uses TRBV5-1 with TRBJ2-5; D remains ambiguous. The CDR3 runs to 16 residues. Trimming cost V 0 bases and J 5 bases, with 17 bases left between them. Germline V gene sequence: CDR1 SGHRS, CDR2 YFSETQ. Here the CDR3 reads CASSLGRAGDGETQYF. The DNA for the CDR3 is TGCGCCAGCAGCTTGGGAAGAGCCGGAGATGGGGAGACCCAGTACTTC.

There are a few counts of this clonotype. A much larger clonotype is one base distant, so this may be a read error. This sequence joins TRBV12-3 or TRBV12-4 and TRBJ2-7; D is possibly TRBD2 (5 bases). Trimming shortened V by 4 bases and J by 3 bases, and 13 bases separated the two germline ends. There are 14 residues in the CDR3. CDR3 loop: CASSSSPADYEQYF. The CDR3 DNA is TGTGCCAGCAGTTCGTCCCCAGCGGACTACGAGCAGTACTTC.

The chain couples TRBV30 to TRBJ1-1, with 8 bases that match TRBD1. This CDR3 region has 14 residues. V was pared by 1 base and J by 1 base, with 2 bases of the junction left unmatched. CDR1 GTSNPN and CDR2 SVGIG come from the germline V gene (reference sequence). The CDR3 DNA follows: TGTGCCTGGAGTGGAGACAGGGGGAACACTGAAGCTTTCTTT. Translation: CAWSGDRGNTEAFF.

The table lists this clonotype with many counts. The gene calls are TRBV28 and TRBJ2-7; 11 nucleotides align to TRBD2. V shed 5 bases and J 7 bases; nucleotides not matched to a gene: 7. CDR1 and CDR2 (germline): MDHEN, SYDVKM. The CDR3 runs 14 residues. The chain's CDR3 is CASSPGTSGGEQYF. CDR3 DNA: TGTGCCAGCAGTCCCGGGACTAGCGGTGGGGAGCAGTACTTC.

This clonotype was seen only a few times. The rearrangement uses TRBV3-1 and TRBJ1-6; no clear D. V lost 3 bases, J lost 0 bases, and 9 bases lay in between. CDR3 length: 16 residues. Germline CDR1 LGHDT, CDR2 YNNKEL (reference sequence). In nucleotides, the CDR3 is TGTGCCAGCAGCCATAGGCAGAGCTCCTATAATTCACCCCTCCACTTT. It specifies CASSHRQSSYNSPLHF.

This clonotype appeared a single time. The chain employs TRBV10-3 and TRBJ2-5; 7 positions match TRBD1. There are 13 residues in the CDR3. V shed 7 bases, J shed 2 bases, and the junction held 4 bases outside the gene matches. From germline, CDR1 is ENHRY and CDR2 SYGVKD. The CDR3 reads CAIKGASQETQYF. DNA of the CDR3: TGTGCCATCAAGGGGGCTTCTCAAGAGACCCAGTACTTC.

This clonotype was counted many times. V and J are TRBV20-1 and TRBJ2-7; no definite D call. The CDR3 has 13 amino acids. Between the trimmed V and J ends, which lost 2 bases and 4 bases, there was a span of 12 bases. Germline V gives CDR1 DFQATT, CDR2 SNEGSKA (reference sequence). In DNA, the CDR3 is TGCAGTGCTAGATATCCCAGCAAGTACGAGCAGTACTTC. It yields the protein CSARYPSKYEQYF.

This clonotype was seen a handful of times. The genes are TRBV12-3 or TRBV12-4 and TRBJ1-1; D is unresolved. V gave up 5 bases and J gave up 5 bases, with 12 bases separating them. The CDR3 extends over 13 amino acids. CDR3 nucleotide sequence: TGTGCCAGCAGTCCCTTAATGAGGACTGAAGCTTTCTTT. This translates into CASSPLMRTEAFF.

The chain couples TRBV5-4 to TRBJ1-5; possibly TRBD1 for D (6 bases). Germline V CDR1 and CDR2: SGHNT, YYREEE (reference sequence). This CDR3 has 15 residues. V was shortened by 2 bases and J by 1 base, with 10 bases between the two germline ends. CDR3 in DNA: TGTGCCAGCAGCTTACAGGGAAGGAGCAATCAGCCCCAGCATTTT. It codes for CASSLQGRSNQPQHF.

The rearrangement joins TRBV2 to TRBJ2-7, with 9 bases aligning to TRBD2. The CDR3 contains 16 residues. The germline gives CDR1 SNHLY, CDR2 FYNNEI. V was pared by 2 bases and J by 0 bases, with 5 bases of the junction left unmatched. DNA of the CDR3: TGTGCCAGCAGTGAATTTGCGGGAGGGCCCTCCTACGAGCAGTACTTC. Translating gives CASSEFAGGPSYEQYF.

This clonotype was seen a handful of times. The rearrangement uses TRBV20-1 and TRBJ2-5; D uncertain. V lost 2 bases to trimming and J lost 1 base, with 14 bases between them. The germline CDR1 and CDR2 sequences are DFQATT and SNEGSKA (reference sequence). The length of the CDR3 is 15 residues. The CDR3 region has the DNA TGCAGTGCTAGAAGTCGACGTAATCTCCAAGAGACCCAGTACTTC. Translating gives CSARSRRNLQETQYF.